This TCR beta chain was sequenced for a study of blood T cell repertoires in COVID-19 (dated by TCRdb to about 2020). A note on the overall study: The collaborator samples originated in the United States, Italy and Spain and spanned the acute and convalescent phases of COVID-19. The prospective study material was composed of cDNA or gDNA derived from T cells, B-cell-depleted T cells, or PBMCs. Deeply sampled blood TCRbeta repertoires from subjects exposed to, actively infected with, or recovered from COVID-19 were included in the dataset. The repertoires were released in a freely available public database intended as a resource for research on the immune response to SARS-CoV-2. Samples were obtained from the ongoing ImmuneRACE study (first 160 participants) and from 950 to 1,500 subjects provided by 6 global collaborators. Nearly every sample came with metadata listing a de-identified subject ID, COVID-19 status, age in years and sex. Where available, HLA class I and class II types were obtained from metadata supplied by the sample provider rather than from assay-based typing. Study-wide conclusions, independent of this receptor: The amount of clinical and demographic metadata varied by source and participant and was provided uncurated.

TCRbeta CDR3 regions were amplified from genomic DNA by means of the immunoSEQ Assay, a bias-controlled multiplex PCR. Per the original workflow: The number of nucleated cells in each sample was estimated from the amplification of reference gene primers within the assay. To quantify the absolute abundance of each unique TCRbeta CDR3 rearrangement, sequence reads were collapsed and filtered. For each sample, productive Simpson clonality was calculated as the square root of Simpson's diversity index over productive rearrangements. In TCRdb, the immuneACCESS table is reduced to in-frame sequences with V and J assigned. These tables do not hold every clone; where another copy was compared, an unresolved V gene accounts for under half, and the others remain unexplained. The DNA gave D and trimming, while V, J and clone size come from that table. The sample table holds approximately 440,000 clones, of which 90% were seen once. Less than 0.75% of the sample belongs to the ten largest clones.

The germline ends are 11 bases apart after V is trimmed by 8 bases and J by 1 base. The CDR3 contains 13 residues, cysteine and phenylalanine counted. This entry keeps only the CDR3 DNA: 39 bases, framed from base 1. Enrolling through a virtual design, the prospective study's participants ranged in age from roughly 18 to 89 years and lived across more than 20 United States geographic areas. To assign participants to cohorts, the prospective study relied on clinical history that participants themselves reported in a screening survey and a study questionnaire. ImmuneRACE Cohort 3 recovered participants were defined by two consecutive negative NP/OP PCR tests, healthcare professional clearance, or symptom resolution. Each participant in the prospective study had whole blood, serum and a nasopharyngeal or oropharyngeal swab collected by mobile phlebotomists. Prospective study participants could optionally give additional blood draws and questionnaires over a roughly 2-month period. Before DNA extraction, blood samples from the prospective study were shipped at room temperature or frozen.

This clone has only one observation. The specificity of this receptor is unknown. Per-base quality was not reported, and no clone a single base away is much larger than it. This clonotype was obtained from a man aged 18 to 30 who had recovered from COVID-19. The sequence joins TRBV12-3 or TRBV12-4 to TRBJ1-1; TRBD1 is perhaps the D gene, given 5 matching bases. Material for sequencing was PBMCs or T cells enriched from blood (not recorded which). Here is the DNA: TGTGCCAGCGGAGGAGGGGCGAACACTGAAGCTTTCTTT. This gives the protein CASGGGANTEAFF.